The 29 T cell receptor beta chains listed next were all sequenced from one sample in a study of OX40 agonist ivuxolimab in advanced cancers. Sequencing used immunoSEQ multiplex PCR; TCRdb keeps in-frame clones, though not all of them. The sample holds 70,000 or so clones; nearly 85% are singletons and the top ten take 9.5% to 13%. Sequencing used CD4+ or CD8+ T cells sorted from blood, obtained in a trial of the OX40 agonist ivuxolimab. These receptors came from an adult with an advanced solid tumor such as melanoma, head and neck, liver or kidney cancer.

V is TRBV5-8 and J is TRBJ2-5; D possibly corresponds to TRBD2 (6 bases). Germline V gives CDR1 SGHTS, CDR2 YDEGEE. The CDR3 has 15 residues. Trimming removed 1 base from V and 5 bases from J, with 15 bases in between. The CDR3: CASSLRGFLGETQYF. CDR3 bases: TGTGCCAGCAGCTTGCGGGGGTTCCTGGGGGAGACCCAGTACTTC.

The gene calls are TRBV9 and TRBJ1-4; D remains unclear. Between the trimmed V and J ends, which lost 3 bases and 8 bases, there was a span of 11 bases. CDR3 length: 13 amino acids. Germline V lookup: CDR1 SGDLS, CDR2 YYNGEE. DNA for the CDR3: TGTGCCAGCAGCGCCGCCTTTGACGAAAAACTGTTTTTT. Its protein product is CASSAAFDEKLFF.

This clone was detected once. The genes are TRBV7-9 and TRBJ1-1, with D maybe TRBD1 (6 bases). The ends were cut back, 7 bases at V and 5 bases at J, with 14 bases in the middle. This CDR3 is built from 13 residues. Germline V gives CDR1 SEHNR, CDR2 FQNEAQ (reference sequence). The CDR3 nucleotides are TGTGCCAGCACCCTGGGGCAGGGGACTGAAGCTTTCTTT. Protein: CASTLGQGTEAFF.

The V gene is TRBV5-4, the J gene TRBJ1-5, with D uncertain. This CDR3 contains 17 residues. The germline CDR1 and CDR2 sequences are SGHNT and YYREEE (reference sequence). The ends were cut back, 4 bases at V and 0 bases at J, with 17 bases in the middle. The CDR3: CASSQDRAEYSNQPQHF. CDR3 coding DNA: TGTGCCAGCAGCCAAGATCGGGCAGAGTATAGCAATCAGCCCCAGCATTTT.

J is TRBJ1-3 and V is TRBV6-5; D is possibly TRBD1 (5 bases). Germline assignment: CDR1 MNHEY and CDR2 SVGAGI. This CDR3 is 14 amino acids long. Trimming shortened V by 4 bases and J by 4 bases, and 11 bases separated the two germline ends. The CDR3 spells CASSLGGAGNTIYF. CDR3 coding DNA: TGTGCCAGCAGTTTGGGGGGTGCCGGAAACACCATATATTTT.

V usage is TRBV7-3 and J usage is TRBJ1-1; a possible D gene is TRBD1 (5 bases). CDR1 is SGHTA, CDR2 FQGTGA, per germline. V was shortened by 5 bases and J by 0 bases, with 19 bases between the two germline ends. The length of the CDR3 is 17 residues. CDR3 coding DNA: TGTGCCAGCAGCCCTACCGGTCGGGGGGTCATGAACACTGAAGCTTTCTTT. It codes for CASSPTGRGVMNTEAFF.

The rearrangement uses TRBV7-2 and TRBJ2-3, with D unresolved. The CDR3 runs to 15 residues. Per the germline V gene, CDR1 is SGHTA and CDR2 is FQGNSA. Trimming took 4 bases from V and 4 from J, leaving 15 bases between them. Here the CDR3 reads CASSSSGYRADTQYF. The CDR3 bases are TGTGCCAGCAGCTCCTCGGGTTATCGGGCAGATACGCAGTATTTT.

The chain is built from TRBV25-1 and TRBJ1-4; the D is unclear. Germline CDR1 and CDR2: MGHDK and SYGVNS. The CDR3 is 14 amino acids. The V gene lost 2 bases and the J gene lost 8 bases, with 12 bases spanning the gap. The CDR3 loop reads CASSEKSAGEKLFF. The CDR3 DNA reads as TGTGCCAGCAGTGAAAAGTCTGCGGGGGAAAAACTGTTTTTT.

V and J are TRBV7-2 and TRBJ2-7; 10 bases match TRBD2. Germline V gene sequence: CDR1 SGHTA, CDR2 FQGNSA. V gave up 1 base and J gave up 4 bases; unmatched junction bases: 4. This CDR3 has 15 amino acids. The CDR3 is CASSLGLAGVYEQYF. The CDR3 DNA is TGTGCCAGCAGCTTAGGCCTAGCGGGAGTATACGAGCAGTACTTC.

The chain joins TRBV7-2 to TRBJ2-7; D may be TRBD1 (6 bases). The CDR3 contains 15 residues. The V end lost 2 bases, the J end lost 2 bases, and 13 bases lay between the germline ends. Per germline, CDR1 SGHTA and CDR2 FQGNSA. The CDR3: CASSLTGTLAYEQYF. Here the CDR3 DNA reads TGTGCCAGCAGCTTAACCGGGACATTAGCCTACGAGCAGTACTTC. The whole variable domain, filled in from reference TRBV7-2 and TRBJ2-7, reads GAGVSQSPSNKVTEKGKDVELRCDPISGHTALYWYRQSLGQGLEFLIYFQGNSAPDKSGLPSDRFSAERTGGSVSTLTIQRTQQEDSAVYLCASSLTGTLAYEQYFGPGTRLTVT.

The chain couples TRBV29-1 to TRBJ1-5, with a possible D match to TRBD1 (5 bases). The CDR3 length is 15 residues. Germline V gene data show CDR1 as SQVTM and CDR2 as ANQGSEA. Between the trimmed V and J ends, which lost 7 bases and 7 bases, there was a span of 23 bases. The CDR3 coding sequence is TGCAGCGACCCCCCCGGGACGCCGCAGGGACAGCCCCAGCATTTT. Translated: CSDPPGTPQGQPQHF.

Worth noting for this clone: The sample has other DNA sequences that encode this CDR3 too. The chain joins TRBV5-1 to TRBJ2-5; the match to TRBD1 covers 11 bases. The junction had 4 bases not matched to a gene; V was cut back by 3 bases and J by 0 bases. This CDR3 region has 16 residues. Germline values: CDR1 SGHRS, CDR2 YFSETQ. CDR3 DNA: TGCGCCAGCAGCTCCGGGACAGGGGGATACCAAGAGACCCAGTACTTC. Protein: CASSSGTGGYQETQYF.

The table lists this clone with a count of one. V gene TRBV7-9 combines with J gene TRBJ2-1; D remains ambiguous. The V end was cut by 6 bases, the J end by 8 bases, with 14 bases between. CDR1 is SEHNR, CDR2 FQNEAQ, per germline (reference sequence). The CDR3 runs to 13 residues. The CDR3 DNA sequence: TGTGCCAGCAGTCCGGGTCGTGCGCATGAGCAGTTCTTC. Translating it yields CASSPGRAHEQFF.

The table lists this clone with a few counts. The chain carries TRBV7-9 and TRBJ2-5; D might be TRBD1 (5 bases). CDR1 and CDR2 from the germline V gene are SEHNR and FQNEAQ (reference sequence). V shed 4 bases and J shed 4 bases, with 13 bases lying between them. The CDR3 loop spans 14 amino acids. CDR3 DNA: TGTGCCAGCAGCTCATCAGGGTCGGTAGAGACCCAGTACTTC. Translating it yields CASSSSGSVETQYF.

This clone appeared a single time. This chain uses TRBV7-2 with TRBJ1-4; 7 positions match TRBD1. This CDR3 region has 15 residues. Germline trimming cut 2 bases from V and 3 bases from J; bases unmatched to any gene: 3. Germline V gene data show CDR1 as SGHTA and CDR2 as FQGNSA. The CDR3 DNA reads as TGTGCCAGCAGCTTAAACAGGGGCCCTAATGAAAAACTGTTTTTT. Translated, it gives CASSLNRGPNEKLFF.

This clone occurred a few times. The CDR3 loop reads CASSFGLAGELFF. CDR3 DNA sequence: TGTGCCAGCAGCTTCGGTCTAGCCGGGGAGCTGTTTTTT. The chain couples TRBV7-3 to TRBJ2-2; no clear D gene. Germline values: CDR1 SGHTA, CDR2 FQGTGA. Trimming took 3 bases from V and 6 from J, leaving 8 bases between them. This CDR3 is built from 13 residues.

The V gene is TRBV15, the J gene TRBJ2-7; TRBD1 might be the D (5 bases). The germline V gene encodes CDR1 LNHNV and CDR2 YYDKDF (reference sequence). This CDR3 comprises 14 residues. Trimming took off 3 bases at V and 0 bases at J, with 9 bases between the two ends. The CDR3 DNA is TGTGCCACCAGCAGGCCGGACACCTCCTACGAGCAGTACTTC. Translation: CATSRPDTSYEQYF.

The gene calls are TRBV15 and TRBJ2-7; 10 bases are shared with TRBD1. V lost 4 bases, J lost 0 bases, and 3 bases stayed unmatched. The CDR3 covers 15 residues. Germline loops: CDR1 LNHNV, CDR2 YYDKDF (reference sequence). CDR3 coding DNA: TGTGCCACCAGCACACGGGACAGGGGCTCCTACGAGCAGTACTTC. The encoded protein is CATSTRDRGSYEQYF.

The chain links TRBV5-1 to TRBJ2-3; perhaps TRBD1 as D (6 bases). The CDR3 sequence is 15 residues long. The V gene lost 2 bases and the J gene lost 1 base, with 11 bases spanning the gap. Germline CDR1 reads SGHRS; CDR2 reads YFSETQ. CDR3 sequence: CASSFQDSRTDTQYF. In nucleotides, the CDR3 is TGCGCCAGCAGCTTTCAGGACAGCCGCACAGATACGCAGTATTTT.

V is TRBV29-1 and J is TRBJ1-2; 8 bases line up with TRBD1. The CDR3 sequence is 14 residues long. Germline lookup yields CDR1 SQVTM and CDR2 ANQGSEA. V trimming: 0 bases; J trimming: 6 bases; junction bases outside the gene matches: 6. CDR3 loop: CSVEESRGRDGYTF. CDR3 sequence (DNA): TGCAGCGTTGAAGAGTCCAGGGGGCGGGATGGCTACACCTTC. The full variable domain, completed using reference TRBV29-1 and TRBJ1-2, is SAVISQKPSRDICQRGTSLTIQCQVDSQVTMMFWYRQQPGQSLTLIATANQGSEATYESGFVIDKFPISRPNLTFSTLTVSNMSPEDSSIYLCSVEESRGRDGYTFGSGTRLTVV.

The V call is TRBV7-9, the J call TRBJ1-6; D call uncertain. CDR3 length: 13 amino acids. V lost 3 bases to trimming and J lost 7 bases, with 7 bases between them. Per the germline V gene, CDR1 is SEHNR and CDR2 is FQNEAQ (reference sequence). CDR3 bases: TGTGCCAGCAGCTTGACCTTAAATTCACCCCTCCACTTT. This translates into CASSLTLNSPLHF.

V and J are TRBV6-6 and TRBJ1-2, with unresolved D. CDR3 length: 13 residues. V was cut by 4 bases and J by 7 bases, with 13 bases left in between. Germline V gene data show CDR1 as MNHNY and CDR2 as SVGAGI (reference sequence). This chain's CDR3 is CASSSQDGVGYTF. DNA of the CDR3: TGTGCCAGCAGTTCCCAGGACGGGGTTGGCTACACCTTC.

The chain combines TRBV9 with TRBJ2-1; D is possibly TRBD2 (6 bases). CDR1 SGDLS and CDR2 YYNGEE come from the germline V gene. The CDR3 extends over 17 amino acids. V lost 1 base to trimming and J lost 0 bases, with 14 bases between them. Here the CDR3 DNA reads TGTGCCAGCAGCGTATCCTTTCGGGGGAACTCCTACAATGAGCAGTTCTTC. The encoded protein is CASSVSFRGNSYNEQFF. Full variable domain (rest looked up from reference TRBV9 and TRBJ2-1): DSGVTQTPKHLITATGQRVTLRCSPRSGDLSVYWYQQSLDQGLQFLIQYYNGEERAKGNILERFSAQQFPDLHSELNLSSLELGDSALYFCASSVSFRGNSYNEQFFGPGTRLTVL.

DNA of the CDR3: TGTGCTAGTGGTTTGGGGGACTACCCCAATGAGCAGTTCTTC. It encodes CASGLGDYPNEQFF. V usage is TRBV12-5 and J usage is TRBJ2-1; 7 bases align to TRBD2. CDR3 length: 14 amino acids. Germline CDR1 LGHNT, CDR2 FRNRAP. The junction had 3 bases not matched to a gene; V was cut back by 1 base and J by 6 bases.

This chain uses TRBV28 with TRBJ1-2, with 7 positions matching TRBD1. The CDR3 sequence is 14 residues long. Germline V CDR1 and CDR2: MDHEN, SYDVKM. The ends lost 0 bases at V and 5 bases at J; junction bases unmatched: 3. CDR3 DNA sequence: TGTGCCAGCAGTTTATGGACAGGGCCATATGGCTACACCTTC. This codes for CASSLWTGPYGYTF.

V is TRBV19 and J is TRBJ1-4; maybe TRBD1 (5 bases). Trimming pared 6 bases from V and 10 bases from J, leaving 18 bases between. The CDR3 loop spans 14 amino acids. Per the germline V gene, CDR1 is LNHDA and CDR2 is SQIVND (reference sequence). CDR3 protein: CASSNGGTPAKLFF. As DNA, the CDR3 is TGTGCCAGTAGCAACGGGGGTACGCCCGCAAAACTGTTTTTT.

CDR3 protein: CASSPEGTAYEQYF. CDR3 DNA sequence: TGTGCCAGCAGCCCTGAAGGCACGGCTTACGAGCAGTACTTC. The chain carries TRBV5-5 and TRBJ2-7, with unresolved D. The germline V and J ends were trimmed by 4 bases and 4 bases, with 15 bases remaining between them. In germline, CDR1 is SGHKS, CDR2 YYEKEE (reference sequence). The CDR3 sequence is 14 residues long.

Points on this clone: Other DNA sequences from this sample encode an identical CDR3 as well. The chain joins TRBV10-3 to TRBJ1-5, with D tentatively TRBD1 (6 bases). Germline V gene sequence: CDR1 ENHRY, CDR2 SYGVKD. The V end was cut by 4 bases, the J end by 5 bases, with 9 bases between. This CDR3 contains 13 residues. The CDR3 DNA reads as TGTGCCATCAGTGGGGGGGGCGATCAGCCCCAGCATTTT. It codes for CAISGGGDQPQHF.

The chain has TRBV13 and TRBJ2-4, with D possibly TRBD2 on 5 matching bases. The CDR3 contains 15 residues. The germline V gene encodes CDR1 PRHDT and CDR2 FYEKMQ (reference sequence). The germline V and J ends were trimmed by 6 bases and 2 bases, with 14 bases remaining between them. The CDR3 DNA sequence: TGTGCCAGCAGGCGGGCGGGTTTCTCCAAAAACATTCAGTACTTC. The encoded protein is CASRRAGFSKNIQYF.